The present entry profiles one T cell receptor beta chain with its context. Generated by immunoSEQ multiplex PCR, the TCRdb table keeps only in-frame clones and is missing some. The sample contains roughly 330,000 clones, over 70% of which appear only once. V lost 4 bases, J lost 1 base, and 19 bases lay in between. The CDR3 is 17 amino acids. From germline, CDR1 is LNHDA and CDR2 SQIVND (reference sequence). The data are from a study of blood T cell repertoires in COVID-19. The receptor was derived from a woman aged 45-65 years with acute or convalescent COVID-19. The sequencing sample was made of peripheral blood. This chain links TRBV19 with TRBJ1-1; TRBD1 might be the D (6 bases). The CDR3 region has the DNA TGTGCCAGTAGTAACTTAAGGGGGTTCTTAGGGAACACTGAAGCTTTCTTT. As protein: CASSNLRGFLGNTEAFF.